Each of the 13 T cell receptor beta chains below was sequenced from the same sample in a study of patients and donors after allogeneic stem cell transplantation. TCRdb called the RT-PCR reads again in MiXCR, with one record for every CDR3 protein. Among 900,000 to 1,000,000 distinct CDR3 sequences listed, under 20% were seen once. Sequenced material: blood, either unsorted or a sorted T cell fraction (not recorded which). The receptors here all came from a human donor who was either an allogeneic HSCT recipient or a stem cell or donor lymphocyte infusion donor (not recorded which). It is not recorded whose cells these are; they may come from a transplant donor.

The J gene is TRBJ2-2, the V gene TRBV15, with D possibly matching TRBD1 (5 bases). CDR3 size: 18 residues. Deletions cut 0 bases from V and 2 bases from J, with 16 bases between. CDR1 and CDR2 (germline): LNHNV, YYDKDF (reference sequence). CDR3: CATSRDIDSRPNTGELFF. The CDR3 region has the DNA TGTGCCACCAGCAGAGATATCGACAGTCGGCCTAACACCGGGGAGCTGTTTTTT.

This clonotype has a handful of counts. V gene TRBV14 combines with J gene TRBJ2-7; D not certain. The CDR3 is 15 residues long. CDR1 and CDR2 (germline): SGHDN, FVKESK. The germline V and J ends were trimmed by 4 bases and 10 bases, with 23 bases remaining between them. The CDR3 loop is CASSRQTSEPTKQYF. CDR3 in DNA: TGTGCCAGCAGCCGCCAGACCAGTGAGCCTACGAAACAGTACTTC. The whole variable domain, remainder taken from reference TRBV14 and TRBJ2-7, is EAGVTQFPSHSVIEKGQTVTLRCDPISGHDNLYWYRRVMGKEIKFLLHFVKESKQDESGMPNNRFLAERTGGTYSTLKVQPAELEDSGVYFCASSRQTSEPTKQYFGPGTRLTVT.

This clonotype was observed a few times. The V gene is TRBV4-1, the J gene TRBJ2-3, with 11 bases matching TRBD2. Trimming removed 1 base from V and 3 bases from J; junction bases left unmatched: 3. The CDR3 has 16 amino acids. Per the germline V gene, CDR1 is MGHRA and CDR2 is YSYEKL. The CDR3 loop reads CASSQVASGGTDTQYF. CDR3 in DNA: TGCGCCAGCAGCCAAGTTGCTAGCGGGGGGACAGATACGCAGTATTTT.

Ten or more counts support this clonotype. V is TRBV6-5 and J is TRBJ2-3, with TRBD2 as a possible D gene (5 bases). The CDR3 totals 11 residues. Germline CDR1 and CDR2: MNHEY and SVGAGI. V gave up 6 bases and J gave up 6 bases, with 7 bases separating them. In DNA, the CDR3 is TGTGCCAGCAGCCGCGGGGATACGCAGTATTTT. It codes for CASSRGDTQYF.

This clonotype was picked up a small number of times. The chain links TRBV12-5 to TRBJ2-3, with 7 positions matching TRBD1. The germline gives CDR1 LGHNT, CDR2 FRNRAP. The CDR3 contains 18 residues. Trimming at V came to 5 bases and at J to 0 bases, leaving 14 bases not matched to a gene. The CDR3 DNA reads TGTGCTAGTGGTATCTTTAGCCAACGGGACAGTAGCACAGATACGCAGTATTTT. This translates into CASGIFSQRDSSTDTQYF.

This chain joins TRBV3-1 and TRBJ1-1; the D is unclear. Trimming left V 3 bases short and J 1 base short, with 3 bases between. This CDR3 comprises 12 residues. The germline V gene has CDR1 LGHDT and CDR2 YNNKEL (reference sequence). The CDR3 sequence: CASSHKNTEAFF. In DNA, the CDR3 is TGTGCCAGCAGCCACAAGAACACTGAAGCTTTCTTT.

This clonotype was seen only a few times. The chain has TRBV4-3 and TRBJ2-3, with 13 bases that match TRBD2. Germline V gene lookup returns CDR1 LGHNA and CDR2 YSLEER. The CDR3 totals 16 residues. V lost 0 bases and J lost 5; bases outside the gene matches: 2. For the CDR3, the DNA is TGCGCCAGCAGCCAAGACGGACTAGCGGGGGAAGATACGCAGTATTTT. It translates to CASSQDGLAGEDTQYF.

This chain connects TRBV20-1 to TRBJ2-7, with D perhaps TRBD2 (6 bases). Germline loops: CDR1 DFQATT, CDR2 SNEGSKA (reference sequence). The V gene lost 0 bases and the J gene lost 6 bases, with 15 bases spanning the gap. The CDR3 is made up of 14 amino acids. This chain's CDR3 is CSARDQRRGSEQYF. CDR3 nucleotide sequence: TGCAGTGCTAGAGATCAACGGAGGGGTTCCGAGCAGTACTTC.

This chain links TRBV9 with TRBJ2-1; no clear D. The CDR3 is 14 residues long. The V gene lost 0 bases and the J gene lost 2 bases, with 6 bases spanning the gap. From germline, CDR1 is SGDLS and CDR2 YYNGEE. The CDR3 spells CASSVGQTYNEQFF. CDR3 sequence (DNA): TGTGCCAGCAGCGTAGGTCAGACCTACAATGAGCAGTTCTTC.

This chain uses TRBV9 with TRBJ2-2; 10 bases agree with TRBD2. The CDR3 length is 15 residues. CDR1 and CDR2 from the germline V gene are SGDLS and YYNGEE. The trim removed 4 bases at V and 3 bases at J, leaving 3 bases unmatched. CDR3 region: CASSLGTSDTGELFF. In nucleotides, the CDR3 is TGTGCCAGCAGCCTCGGGACTAGCGACACCGGGGAGCTGTTTTTT.

V and J are TRBV12-3 or TRBV12-4 and TRBJ2-3, with 14 bases lining up with TRBD2. V shed 6 bases, J shed 2 bases, and the junction held 10 bases outside the gene matches. The CDR3 is 18 amino acids. The CDR3 loop is CASSSQTSGGASTDTQYF. The CDR3 nucleotides read TGTGCCAGCAGCTCACAGACTAGCGGGGGGGCGTCCACAGATACGCAGTATTTT.

This clonotype was counted only a few times. The chain couples TRBV5-1 to TRBJ2-2; possible D gene TRBD2, 5 bases. V dropped 4 bases and J dropped 2 bases, with 15 bases sitting between them. This CDR3 has 16 amino acids. Germline assignment: CDR1 SGHRS and CDR2 YFSETQ. The CDR3 DNA reads TGCGCCAGCAGCCACGCCGCGGGCAGCAACACCGGGGAGCTGTTTTTT. Protein product: CASSHAAGSNTGELFF.

The chain is built from TRBV6-2 or TRBV6-3 and TRBJ1-1; weak D call: TRBD1 (5 bases). There are 13 residues in the CDR3. Per the germline V gene, CDR1 is MNHEY and CDR2 is SVGEGT. V was cut by 8 bases and J by 10 bases, with 20 bases left in between. In DNA form, the CDR3 reads TGTGCCAGCCGGGGGTATTTGGTTTCGTCAGCTTTCTTT. Protein: CASRGYLVSSAFF.